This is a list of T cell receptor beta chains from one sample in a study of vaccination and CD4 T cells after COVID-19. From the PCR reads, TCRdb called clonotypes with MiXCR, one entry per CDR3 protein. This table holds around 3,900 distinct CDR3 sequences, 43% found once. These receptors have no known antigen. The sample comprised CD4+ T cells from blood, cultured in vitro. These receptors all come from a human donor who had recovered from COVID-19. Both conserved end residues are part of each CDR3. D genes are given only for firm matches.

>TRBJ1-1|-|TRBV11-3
CASSLSVATEAFF
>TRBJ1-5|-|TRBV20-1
CSARDMVTNQPQHF
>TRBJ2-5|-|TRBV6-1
CASRSMSGQETQYF
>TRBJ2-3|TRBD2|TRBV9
CASSARGDYTDTQYF
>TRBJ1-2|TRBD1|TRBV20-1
CSARVGQSNYGYTF
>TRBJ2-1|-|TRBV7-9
CASSAEWDEQFF
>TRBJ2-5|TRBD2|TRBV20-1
CSANQGLEETQYF
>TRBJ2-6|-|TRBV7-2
CASSPGPGRAGANVLTF
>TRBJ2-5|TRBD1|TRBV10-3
CAISTDRGPETQYF
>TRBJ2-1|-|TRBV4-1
CASSQGWASRSYNEQFF
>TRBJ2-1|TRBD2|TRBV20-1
CSARERGLAYNEQFF
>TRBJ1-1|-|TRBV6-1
CASSDLGWNTEAFF
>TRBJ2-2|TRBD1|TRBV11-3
CASSSDRGGTGELFF